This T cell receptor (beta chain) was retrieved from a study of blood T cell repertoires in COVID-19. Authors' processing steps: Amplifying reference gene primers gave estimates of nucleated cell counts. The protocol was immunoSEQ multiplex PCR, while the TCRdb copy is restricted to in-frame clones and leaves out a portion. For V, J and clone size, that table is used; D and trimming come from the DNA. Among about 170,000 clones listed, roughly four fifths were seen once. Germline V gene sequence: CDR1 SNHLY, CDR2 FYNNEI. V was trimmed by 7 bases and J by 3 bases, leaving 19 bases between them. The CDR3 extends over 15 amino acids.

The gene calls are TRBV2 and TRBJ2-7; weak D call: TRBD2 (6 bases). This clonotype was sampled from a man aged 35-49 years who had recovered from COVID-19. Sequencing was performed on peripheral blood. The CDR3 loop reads CASMDARAGSYEQYF. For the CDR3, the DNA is TGTGCCAGCATGGACGCGAGGGCGGGGAGCTACGAGCAGTACTTC.